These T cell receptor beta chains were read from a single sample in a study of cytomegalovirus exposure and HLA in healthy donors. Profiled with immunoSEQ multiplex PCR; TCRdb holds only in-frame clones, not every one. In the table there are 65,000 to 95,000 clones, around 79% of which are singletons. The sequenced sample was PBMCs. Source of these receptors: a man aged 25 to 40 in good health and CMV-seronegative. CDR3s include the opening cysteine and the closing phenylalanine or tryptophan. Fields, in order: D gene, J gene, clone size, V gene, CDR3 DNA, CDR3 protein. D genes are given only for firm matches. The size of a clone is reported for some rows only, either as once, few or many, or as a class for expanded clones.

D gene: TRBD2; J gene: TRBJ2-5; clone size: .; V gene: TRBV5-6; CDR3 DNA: TGTGCCAGCAGTCAAACGACTAGCGGGGGGGCAGAGGAGACCCAGTACTTC; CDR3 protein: CASSQTTSGGAEETQYF
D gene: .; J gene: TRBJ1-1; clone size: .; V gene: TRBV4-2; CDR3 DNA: TGTGCCAGCAGCCAAGTTAAGAGACTTAACGTTCCTGAAGCTTTCTTT; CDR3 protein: CASSQVKRLNVPEAFF
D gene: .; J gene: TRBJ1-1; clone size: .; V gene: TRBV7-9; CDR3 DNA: TGTGCCAGCAGCTTCCTCGGACGCGGGAGGAACACTGAAGCTTTCTTT; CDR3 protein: CASSFLGRGRNTEAFF
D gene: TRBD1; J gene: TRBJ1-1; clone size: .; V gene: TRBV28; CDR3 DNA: TGTGCCAGCAGGGGACAGGGAAGGAGGAACACTGAAGCTTTCTTT; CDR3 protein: CASRGQGRRNTEAFF
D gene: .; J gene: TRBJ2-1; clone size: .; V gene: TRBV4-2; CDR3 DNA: TGTGCCAGCAGCCAAGATACAAACTCCTACAATGAGCAGTTCTTC; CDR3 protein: CASSQDTNSYNEQFF
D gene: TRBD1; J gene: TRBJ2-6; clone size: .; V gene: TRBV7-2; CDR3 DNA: TGTGCCAGCAGCCACGGACAGGGCATCTCTGGGGCCAACGTCCTGACTTTC; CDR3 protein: CASSHGQGISGANVLTF
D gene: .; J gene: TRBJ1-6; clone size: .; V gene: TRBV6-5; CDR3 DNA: TGTGCCAGCCAAATACAGGGATCAAATTCACCCCTCCACTTT; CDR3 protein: CASQIQGSNSPLHF
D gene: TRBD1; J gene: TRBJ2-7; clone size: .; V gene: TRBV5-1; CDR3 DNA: TGCGCCAGCAGCTTGTCTCCCCGGACAGGGGAGGGCGAGCAGTACTTC; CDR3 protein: CASSLSPRTGEGEQYF
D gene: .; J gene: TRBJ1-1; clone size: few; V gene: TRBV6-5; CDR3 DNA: TGTGCCAGCACCACGGACAGAAACACTGAAGCTTTCTTT; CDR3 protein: CASTTDRNTEAFF
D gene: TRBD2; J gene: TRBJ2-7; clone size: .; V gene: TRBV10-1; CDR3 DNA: TGCGCCAGCAGTGAGTCGAAGCGGGGGCCTACCTACGAGCAGTACTTC; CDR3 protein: CASSESKRGPTYEQYF
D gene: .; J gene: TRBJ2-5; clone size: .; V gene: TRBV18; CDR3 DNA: TGTGCCAGCTCCCCGGAGGAAGAGACCCAGTACTTC; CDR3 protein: CASSPEEETQYF
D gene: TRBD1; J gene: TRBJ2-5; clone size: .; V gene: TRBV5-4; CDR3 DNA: TGTGCCAGCAGCCCGAGGGACAGCCTAGAGACCCAGTACTTC; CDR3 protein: CASSPRDSLETQYF
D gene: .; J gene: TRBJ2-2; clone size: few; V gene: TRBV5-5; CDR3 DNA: TGTGCCAGCAGCCACCGGGATATCAGAGACACCGGGGAGCTGTTTTTT; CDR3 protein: CASSHRDIRDTGELFF
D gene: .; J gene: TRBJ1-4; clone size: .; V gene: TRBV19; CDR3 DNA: TGTGCCAGTAGTATGGACCTCCGGGGAGAAAAACTGTTTTTT; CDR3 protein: CASSMDLRGEKLFF
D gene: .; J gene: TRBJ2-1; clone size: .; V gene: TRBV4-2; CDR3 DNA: TGTGCCAGCAGCCAACCGACGAGGGAGCGGAGCTCCTACAATGAGCAGTTCTTC; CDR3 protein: CASSQPTRERSSYNEQFF
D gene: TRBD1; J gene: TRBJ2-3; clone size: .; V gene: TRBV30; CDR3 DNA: TGTGCCTTCGGACAGGTTAGCACAGATACGCAGTATTTT; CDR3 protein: CAFGQVSTDTQYF
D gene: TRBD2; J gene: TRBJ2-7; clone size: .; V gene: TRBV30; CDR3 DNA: TGTGCCTGCGAGCCGGGACTAGCGGGCCACGAGCAGTACTTC; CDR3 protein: CACEPGLAGHEQYF
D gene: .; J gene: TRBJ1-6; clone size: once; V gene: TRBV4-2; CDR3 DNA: TGTGCCAGCAGCCAAGAGCGCGGAAGCTCCTATAATTCACCCCTCCACTTT; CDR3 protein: CASSQERGSSYNSPLHF
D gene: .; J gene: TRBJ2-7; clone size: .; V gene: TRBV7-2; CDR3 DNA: TGTGCCAGCAGCTACGGGGGCTACGAGCAGTACTTC; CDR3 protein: CASSYGGYEQYF
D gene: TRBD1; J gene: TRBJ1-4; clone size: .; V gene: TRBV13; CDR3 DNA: TGTGCCAGCAGCTCCCTCGGGACAGGGGAAGAAAAACTGTTTTTT; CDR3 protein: CASSSLGTGEEKLFF
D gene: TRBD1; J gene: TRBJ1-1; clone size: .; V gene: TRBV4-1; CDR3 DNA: TGCGCCAGCAGCCAACCAGGGACAGGCTGTGAAGCTTTCTTT; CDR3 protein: CASSQPGTGCEAFF
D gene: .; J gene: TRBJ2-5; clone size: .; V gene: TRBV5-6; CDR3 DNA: TGTGCCAGCAGCTTGGGATCTACCGGGATTCAGTACTTC; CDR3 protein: CASSLGSTGIQYF
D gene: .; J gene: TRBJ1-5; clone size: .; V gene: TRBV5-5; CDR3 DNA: TGTGCCAGCAGCTTGGAGGGGGATTGGAATCAGCCCCAGCATTTT; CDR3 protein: CASSLEGDWNQPQHF
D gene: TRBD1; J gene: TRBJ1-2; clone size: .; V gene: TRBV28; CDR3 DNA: TGTGCCAGCAGTTGGGGGACAGGCTATGGCTACACCTTC; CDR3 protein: CASSWGTGYGYTF
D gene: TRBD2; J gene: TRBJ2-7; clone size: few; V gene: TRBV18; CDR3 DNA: TGTGCCAGCTCACCCAGCGGGAGGGCCGCAGTTAACGAGCAGTACTTC; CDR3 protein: CASSPSGRAAVNEQYF
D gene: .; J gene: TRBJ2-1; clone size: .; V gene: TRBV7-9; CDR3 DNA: TGTGCCAGCAGCTTTTCCTTTGGCGCGGCAGGGGACAATGAGCAGTTCTTC; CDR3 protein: CASSFSFGAAGDNEQFF
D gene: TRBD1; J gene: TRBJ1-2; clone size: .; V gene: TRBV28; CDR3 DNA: TGTGCCAGCAGTCGGACAGGGCAATTGTGGGGCTACACCTTC; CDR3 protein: CASSRTGQLWGYTF
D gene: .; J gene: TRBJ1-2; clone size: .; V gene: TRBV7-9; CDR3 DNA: TGTGCCAGCAGCTTAGACAGTACCTATGGCTACACCTTC; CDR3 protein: CASSLDSTYGYTF
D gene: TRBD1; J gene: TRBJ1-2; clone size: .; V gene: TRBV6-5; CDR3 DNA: TGTGCCAGCAGGAGGACAGGGGCCGGCTACACCTTC; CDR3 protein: CASRRTGAGYTF
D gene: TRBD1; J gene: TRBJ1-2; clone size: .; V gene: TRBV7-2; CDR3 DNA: TGTGCCAGCAGTACGGGACAGGGGGCGAGGGGCTACACCTTC; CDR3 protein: CASSTGQGARGYTF
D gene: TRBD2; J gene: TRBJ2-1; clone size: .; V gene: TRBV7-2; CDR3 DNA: TGTGCCAGCAGCTTATCTGCGGGAGCCGGTGTTGAGCAGTTCTTC; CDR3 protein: CASSLSAGAGVEQFF
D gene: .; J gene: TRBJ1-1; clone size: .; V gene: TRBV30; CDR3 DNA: TGTGCCTGTACAGGAATATACACTGAAGCTTTCTTT; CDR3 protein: CACTGIYTEAFF
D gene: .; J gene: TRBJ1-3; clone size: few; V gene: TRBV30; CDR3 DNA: TGTGCCTGGAACTCAGACAGGGGAAACACCATATATTTT; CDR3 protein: CAWNSDRGNTIYF
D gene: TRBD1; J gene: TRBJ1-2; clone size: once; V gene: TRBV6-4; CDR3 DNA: TGTGCCAGCAGTGAAAGGGGGCGCCCCTATGGCTACCCCTTC; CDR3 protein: CASSERGRPYGYPF
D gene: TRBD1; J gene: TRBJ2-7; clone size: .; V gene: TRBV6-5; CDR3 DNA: TGTGCCAGCAGTTACCGGGACAGGGGCTACGAGCAGTACTTC; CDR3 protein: CASSYRDRGYEQYF
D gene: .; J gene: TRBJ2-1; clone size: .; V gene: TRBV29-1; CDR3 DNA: TGCAGCGTTGTTTGGAGGGAGATGGCATCCTACAATGAGCAGTTCTTC; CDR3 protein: CSVVWREMASYNEQFF
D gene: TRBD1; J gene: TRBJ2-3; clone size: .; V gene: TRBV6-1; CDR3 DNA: TGTGCCAGCGGGAGGTCGACAGGGGGCACAGATACGCAGTATTTT; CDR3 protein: CASGRSTGGTDTQYF
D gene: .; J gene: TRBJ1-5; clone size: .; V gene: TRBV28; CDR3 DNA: TGTGCCAGCAGTTCAAATGGAGGCAATCAGCCCCAGCATTTT; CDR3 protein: CASSSNGGNQPQHF
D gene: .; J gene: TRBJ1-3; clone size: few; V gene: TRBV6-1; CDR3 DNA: TGTGCCAGCAGCGGAGGCTCTGGAAACACCATATATTTT; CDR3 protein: CASSGGSGNTIYF
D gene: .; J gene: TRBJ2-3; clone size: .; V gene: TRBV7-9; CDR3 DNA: TGTGCCAGCAGCTTACACGGGGAAGATACGCAGTATTTT; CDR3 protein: CASSLHGEDTQYF
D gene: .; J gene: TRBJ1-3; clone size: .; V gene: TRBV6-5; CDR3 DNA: TGTGCCAGCAGCACAGCCTTCTCTGGAAACACCATATATTTT; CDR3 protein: CASSTAFSGNTIYF
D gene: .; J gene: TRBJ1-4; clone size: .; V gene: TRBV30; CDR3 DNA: TGTGCCTGGAGTGTCGGGGAATATGAAAAACTGTTTTTT; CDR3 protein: CAWSVGEYEKLFF
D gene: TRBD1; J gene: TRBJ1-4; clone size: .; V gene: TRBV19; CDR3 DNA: TGTGCCACCAGGGGGTTGCAAACTAATGAAAAACTGTTTTTT; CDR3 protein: CATRGLQTNEKLFF
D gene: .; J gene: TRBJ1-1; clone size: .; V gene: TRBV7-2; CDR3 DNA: TGTGCCAGCAGCACGTTCGGACAGATGAACACTGAAGCTTTCTTT; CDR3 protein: CASSTFGQMNTEAFF
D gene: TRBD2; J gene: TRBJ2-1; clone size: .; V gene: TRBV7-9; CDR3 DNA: TGTGCCAGCAGAGCGGGGGGGGGATACAATGAGCAGTTCTTC; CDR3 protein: CASRAGGGYNEQFF
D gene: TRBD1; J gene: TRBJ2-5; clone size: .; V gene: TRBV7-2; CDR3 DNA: TGTGCCAGCAGCTTAGCGTATCGGGACAGGGGTGAGACCCAGTACTTC; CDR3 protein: CASSLAYRDRGETQYF
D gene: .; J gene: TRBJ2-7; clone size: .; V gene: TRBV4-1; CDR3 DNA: TGCGCCAGCAGCCAAGATAAACAGTCCTACTACGAGCAGTACTTC; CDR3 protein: CASSQDKQSYYEQYF